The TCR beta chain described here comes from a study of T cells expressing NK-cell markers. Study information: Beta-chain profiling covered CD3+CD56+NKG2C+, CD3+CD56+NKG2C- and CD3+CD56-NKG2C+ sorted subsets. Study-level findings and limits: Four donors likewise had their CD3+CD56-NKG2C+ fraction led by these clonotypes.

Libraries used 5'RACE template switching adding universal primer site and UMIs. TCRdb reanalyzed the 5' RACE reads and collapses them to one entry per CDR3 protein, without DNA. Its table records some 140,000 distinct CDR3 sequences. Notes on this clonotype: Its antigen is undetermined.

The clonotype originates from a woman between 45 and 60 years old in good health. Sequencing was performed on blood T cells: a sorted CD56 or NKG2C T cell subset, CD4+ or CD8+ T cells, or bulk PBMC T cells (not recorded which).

The chain's CDR3 is CASKGSSSYNEQFF. This chain connects TRBV2 to TRBJ2-1; TCRdb reports TRBD2, a call that lacks DNA to check it against. This CDR3 spans 14 amino acids. Germline CDR1 is SNHLY and CDR2 is FYNNEI.